What follows describes a single T cell receptor beta chain. The data were taken from a study of blood T cell repertoires in COVID-19. At the level of the study: The United States, Italy and Spain were the sources of the acute and convalescent COVID-19 samples.

CDR1 is SGHNT and CDR2 is YENEEA in the germline V gene. V lost 2 bases and J 6 bases, leaving 7 bases between the germline ends. The CDR3 loop spans 13 amino acids. Per the original data handling: Amplification of reference gene primers provided the estimated nucleated cell counts. Clones were sequenced by immunoSEQ multiplex PCR, and TCRdb holds only the in-frame ones, with some missing. V and J calls plus clone size are reproduced from that table; the DNA served to infer D and trimming. Here the sample spans approximately 150,000 clones, 85% to 90% being singletons. Followed over time, Seattle patients had been enrolled while infection was active.

This TCR derives from a man in his late teens or twenties with COVID-19, enrolled during active disease. Source material: peripheral blood. V usage is TRBV11-3 and J usage is TRBJ2-2; no firm D call. The CDR3 sequence is CASSLTAPGELFF. The CDR3 coding sequence is TGTGCCAGCAGCTTAACCGCGCCCGGGGAGCTGTTTTTT.